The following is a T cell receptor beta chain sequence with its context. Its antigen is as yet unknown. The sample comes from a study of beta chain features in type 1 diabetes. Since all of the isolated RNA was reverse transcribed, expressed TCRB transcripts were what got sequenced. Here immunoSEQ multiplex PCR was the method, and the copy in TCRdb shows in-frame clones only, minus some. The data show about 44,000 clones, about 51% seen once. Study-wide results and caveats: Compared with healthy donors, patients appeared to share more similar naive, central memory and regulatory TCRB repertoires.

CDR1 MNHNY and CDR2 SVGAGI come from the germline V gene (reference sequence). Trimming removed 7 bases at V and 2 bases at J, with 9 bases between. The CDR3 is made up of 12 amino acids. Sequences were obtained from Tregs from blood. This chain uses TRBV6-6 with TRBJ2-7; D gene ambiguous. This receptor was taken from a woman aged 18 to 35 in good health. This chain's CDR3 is CASTGTAYEQYF. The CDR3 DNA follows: TGTGCCAGCACCGGTACGGCCTACGAGCAGTACTTC.